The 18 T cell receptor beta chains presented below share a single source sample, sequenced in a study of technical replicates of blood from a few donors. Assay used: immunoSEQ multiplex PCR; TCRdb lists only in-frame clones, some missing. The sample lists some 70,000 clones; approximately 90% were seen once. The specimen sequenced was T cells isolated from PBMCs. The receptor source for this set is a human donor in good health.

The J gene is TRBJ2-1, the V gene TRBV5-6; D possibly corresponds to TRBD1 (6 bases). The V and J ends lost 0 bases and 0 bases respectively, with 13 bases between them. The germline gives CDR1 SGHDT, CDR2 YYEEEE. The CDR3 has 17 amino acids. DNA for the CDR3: TGTGCCAGCAGCTTGGCACAGGGATTTGGCTCCTACAATGAGCAGTTCTTC. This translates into CASSLAQGFGSYNEQFF.

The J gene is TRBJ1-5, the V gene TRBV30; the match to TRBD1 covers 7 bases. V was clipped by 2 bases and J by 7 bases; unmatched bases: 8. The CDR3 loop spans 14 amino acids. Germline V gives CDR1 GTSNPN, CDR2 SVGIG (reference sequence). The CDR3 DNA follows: TGTGCCTGGAGTTTGACAGGGAATTGGCAGCCCCAGCATTTT. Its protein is CAWSLTGNWQPQHF.

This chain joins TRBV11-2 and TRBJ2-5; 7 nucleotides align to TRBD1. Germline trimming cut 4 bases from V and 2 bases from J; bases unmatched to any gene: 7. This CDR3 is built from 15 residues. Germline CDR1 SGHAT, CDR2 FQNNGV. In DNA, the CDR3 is TGTGCCAGCAGCTCCTACCGGGACAGACAAGAGACCCAGTACTTC. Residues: CASSSYRDRQETQYF. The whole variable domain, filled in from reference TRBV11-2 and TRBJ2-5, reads EAGVAQSPRYKIIEKRQSVAFWCNPISGHATLYWYQQILGQGPKLLIQFQNNGVVDDSQLPKDRFSAERLKGVDSTLKIQPAKLEDSAVYLCASSSYRDRQETQYFGPGTRLLVL.

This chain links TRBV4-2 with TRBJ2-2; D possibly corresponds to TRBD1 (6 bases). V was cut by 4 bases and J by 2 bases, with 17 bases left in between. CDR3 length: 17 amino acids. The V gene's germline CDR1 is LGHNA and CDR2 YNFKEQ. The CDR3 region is CASSLQGSRGNTGELFF. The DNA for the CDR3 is TGTGCCAGCAGCCTTCAAGGGAGCAGGGGCAACACCGGGGAGCTGTTTTTT.

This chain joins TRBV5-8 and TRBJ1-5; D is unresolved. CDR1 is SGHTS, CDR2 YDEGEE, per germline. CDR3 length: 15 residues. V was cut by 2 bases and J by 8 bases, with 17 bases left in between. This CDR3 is CASSFKGNWRKPQHF. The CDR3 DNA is TGTGCCAGCAGCTTCAAGGGAAATTGGAGGAAGCCCCAGCATTTT.

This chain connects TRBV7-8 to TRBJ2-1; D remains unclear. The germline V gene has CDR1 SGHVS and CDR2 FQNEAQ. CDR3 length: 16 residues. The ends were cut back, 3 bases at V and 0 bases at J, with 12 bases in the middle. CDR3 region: CASSFYVTSSYNEQFF. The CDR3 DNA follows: TGTGCCAGCAGCTTTTATGTCACGAGCTCCTACAATGAGCAGTTCTTC.

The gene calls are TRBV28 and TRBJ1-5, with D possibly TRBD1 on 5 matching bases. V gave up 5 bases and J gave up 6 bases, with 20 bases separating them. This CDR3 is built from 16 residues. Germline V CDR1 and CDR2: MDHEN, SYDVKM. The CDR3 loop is CASSHGRAGSFQPQHF. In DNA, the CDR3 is TGTGCCAGCAGTCACGGGAGGGCAGGGAGTTTTCAGCCCCAGCATTTT.

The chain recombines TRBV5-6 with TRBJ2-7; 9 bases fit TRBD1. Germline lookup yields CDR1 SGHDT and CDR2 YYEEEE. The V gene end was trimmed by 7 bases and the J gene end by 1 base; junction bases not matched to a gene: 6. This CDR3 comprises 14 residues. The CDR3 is CASERDRESYEQYF. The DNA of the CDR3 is TGTGCCAGCGAAAGGGACAGGGAATCCTACGAGCAGTACTTC.

This CDR3 is CASSYNRASGNTIYF. The CDR3 DNA follows: TGTGCCAGCAGTTACAACAGAGCCTCTGGAAACACCATATATTTT. The chain is built from TRBV6-5 and TRBJ1-3, with unresolved D. The V and J ends lost 2 bases and 0 bases respectively, with 8 bases between them. The V gene's germline CDR1 is MNHEY and CDR2 SVGAGI. The CDR3 sequence is 15 residues long.

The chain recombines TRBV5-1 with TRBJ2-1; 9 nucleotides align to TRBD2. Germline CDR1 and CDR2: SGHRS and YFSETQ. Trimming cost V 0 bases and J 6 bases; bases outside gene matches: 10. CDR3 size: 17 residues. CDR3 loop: CASSLVGSGRKSNEQFF. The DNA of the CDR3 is TGCGCCAGCAGCTTGGTAGGTAGCGGGAGAAAAAGCAATGAGCAGTTCTTC.

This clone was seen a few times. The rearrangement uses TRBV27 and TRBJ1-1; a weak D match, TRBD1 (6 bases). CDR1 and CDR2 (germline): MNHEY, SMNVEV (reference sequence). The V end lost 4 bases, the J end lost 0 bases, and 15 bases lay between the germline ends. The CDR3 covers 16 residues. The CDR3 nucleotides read TGTGCCAGCAGTTCCCTACAGGGTTTGGTGAACACTGAAGCTTTCTTT. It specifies CASSSLQGLVNTEAFF.

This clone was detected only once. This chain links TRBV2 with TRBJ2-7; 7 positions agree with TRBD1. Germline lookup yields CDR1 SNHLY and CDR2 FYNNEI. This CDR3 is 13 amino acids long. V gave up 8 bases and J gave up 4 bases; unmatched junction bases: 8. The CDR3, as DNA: TGTGCCAGCCATAGGGACAGAAGATACGAGCAGTACTTC. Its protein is CASHRDRRYEQYF. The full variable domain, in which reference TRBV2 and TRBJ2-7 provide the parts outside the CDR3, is EPEVTQTPSHQVTQMGQEVILRCVPISNHLYFYWYRQILGQKVEFLVSFYNNEISEKSEIFDDQFSVERPDGSNFTLKIRSTKLEDSAMYFCASHRDRRYEQYFGPGTRLTVT.

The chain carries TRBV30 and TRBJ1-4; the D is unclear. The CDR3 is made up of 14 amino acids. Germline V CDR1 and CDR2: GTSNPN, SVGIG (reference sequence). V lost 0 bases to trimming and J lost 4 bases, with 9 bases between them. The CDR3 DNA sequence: TGTGCCTGGAGTGTAAACAGCCTTAATGAAAAACTGTTTTTT. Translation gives CAWSVNSLNEKLFF. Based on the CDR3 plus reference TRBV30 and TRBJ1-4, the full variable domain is SQTIHQWPATLVQPVGSPLSLECTVEGTSNPNLYWYRQAAGRGLQLLFYSVGIGQISSEVPQNLSASRPQDRQFILSSKKLLLSDSGFYLCAWSVNSLNEKLFFGSGTQLSVL.

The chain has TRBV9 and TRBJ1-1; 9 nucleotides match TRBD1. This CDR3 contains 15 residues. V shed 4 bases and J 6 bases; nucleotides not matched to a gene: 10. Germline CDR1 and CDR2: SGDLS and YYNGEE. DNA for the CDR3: TGTGCCAGCAGCCCTAGGGACAGGGTGGAGGCTGAAGCTTTCTTT. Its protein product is CASSPRDRVEAEAFF.

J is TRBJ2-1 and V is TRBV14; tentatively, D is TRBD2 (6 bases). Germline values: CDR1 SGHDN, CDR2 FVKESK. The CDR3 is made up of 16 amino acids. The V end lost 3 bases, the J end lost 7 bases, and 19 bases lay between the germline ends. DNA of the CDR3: TGTGCCAGCAGCCATCGGCTAGCCCCTGGAGGGAATGAGCAGTTCTTC. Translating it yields CASSHRLAPGGNEQFF.

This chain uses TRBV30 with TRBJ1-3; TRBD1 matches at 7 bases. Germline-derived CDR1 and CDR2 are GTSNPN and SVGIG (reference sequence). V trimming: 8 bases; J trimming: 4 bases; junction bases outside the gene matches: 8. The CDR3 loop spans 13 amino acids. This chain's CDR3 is CAGKTGDGNTIYF. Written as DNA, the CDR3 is TGTGCCGGGAAAACAGGGGACGGAAACACCATATATTTT.

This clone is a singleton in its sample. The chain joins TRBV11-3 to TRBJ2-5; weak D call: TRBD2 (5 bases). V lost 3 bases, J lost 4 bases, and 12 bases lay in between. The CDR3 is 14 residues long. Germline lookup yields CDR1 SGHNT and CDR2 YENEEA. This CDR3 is CASSLLRGRETQYF. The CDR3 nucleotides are TGTGCCAGCAGCTTGCTGAGAGGGCGAGAGACCCAGTACTTC.

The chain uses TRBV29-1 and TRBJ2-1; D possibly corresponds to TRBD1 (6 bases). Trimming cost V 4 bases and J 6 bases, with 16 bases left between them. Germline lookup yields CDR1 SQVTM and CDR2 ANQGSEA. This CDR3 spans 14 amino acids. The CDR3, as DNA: TGCAGCGTTGCAGGGGACGCCCCAGGCAATGAGCAGTTCTTC. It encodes CSVAGDAPGNEQFF.